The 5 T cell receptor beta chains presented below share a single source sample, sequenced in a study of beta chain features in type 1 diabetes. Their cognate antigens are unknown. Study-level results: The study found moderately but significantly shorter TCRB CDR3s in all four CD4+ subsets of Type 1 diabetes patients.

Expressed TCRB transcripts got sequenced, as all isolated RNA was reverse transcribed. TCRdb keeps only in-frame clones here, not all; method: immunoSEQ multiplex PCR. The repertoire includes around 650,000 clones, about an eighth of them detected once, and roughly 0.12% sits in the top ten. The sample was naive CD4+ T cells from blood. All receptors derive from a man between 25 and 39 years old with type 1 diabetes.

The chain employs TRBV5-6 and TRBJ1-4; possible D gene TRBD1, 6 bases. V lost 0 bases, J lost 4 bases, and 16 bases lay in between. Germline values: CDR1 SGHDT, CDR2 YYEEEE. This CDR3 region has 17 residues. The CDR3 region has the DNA TGTGCCAGCAGCTTGGACTTGGGGGGCGCGGTTAATGAAAAACTGTTTTTT. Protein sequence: CASSLDLGGAVNEKLFF.

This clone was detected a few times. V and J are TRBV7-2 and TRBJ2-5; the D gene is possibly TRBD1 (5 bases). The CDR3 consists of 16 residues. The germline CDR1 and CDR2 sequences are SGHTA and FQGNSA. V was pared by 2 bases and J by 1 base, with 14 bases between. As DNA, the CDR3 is TGTGCCAGCAGCTTAAATGGTGGGGCAGCCCAAGAGACCCAGTACTTC. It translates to CASSLNGGAAQETQYF.

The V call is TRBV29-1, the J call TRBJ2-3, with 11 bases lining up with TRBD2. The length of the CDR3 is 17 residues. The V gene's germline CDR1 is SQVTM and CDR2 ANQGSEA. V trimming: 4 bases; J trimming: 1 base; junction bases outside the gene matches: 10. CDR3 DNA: TGCAGCGTTGCAGGGTTAGCGGGGGGGCCGGGCACAGATACGCAGTATTTT. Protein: CSVAGLAGGPGTDTQYF.

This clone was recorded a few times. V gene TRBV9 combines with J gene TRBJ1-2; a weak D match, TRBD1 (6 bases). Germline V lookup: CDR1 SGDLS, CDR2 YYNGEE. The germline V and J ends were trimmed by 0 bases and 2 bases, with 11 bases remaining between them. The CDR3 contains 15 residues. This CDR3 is CASSVDGGLNYGYTF. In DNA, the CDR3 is TGTGCCAGCAGCGTAGATGGGGGGCTGAACTATGGCTACACCTTC.

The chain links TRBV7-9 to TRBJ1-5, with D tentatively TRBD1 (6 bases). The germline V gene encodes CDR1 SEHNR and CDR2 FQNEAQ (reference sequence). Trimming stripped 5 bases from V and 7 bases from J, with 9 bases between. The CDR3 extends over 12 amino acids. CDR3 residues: CASSGGGQPQHF. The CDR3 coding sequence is TGTGCCAGCAGCGGCGGGGGCCAGCCCCAGCATTTT.